This T cell receptor (beta chain) emerged from a study of shared clonotypes between healthy human individuals. Overall study findings and caveats: Naive subsets generally had larger estimated richness than memory subsets.

Only in-frame clones appear in the TCRdb table, and some are missing; sequencing was by immunoSEQ multiplex PCR. Among 2 million to 2.5 million clones listed, nearly 97% were seen once. Remarks on this clone: Its antigen is not known.

This clonotype was sampled from a man aged 18 to 35 in good health. The sequencing input was naive CD4+ T cells sorted from blood. Regarding subset: CD45RA+ positively selected.

The CDR3 DNA reads TGTGCCAGCAGTCCGTGGACGGGGACCTACGAGCAGTACTTC. Translated: CASSPWTGTYEQYF. V is TRBV28 and J is TRBJ2-7; weak D call: TRBD2 (5 bases). V was shortened by 5 bases and J by 2 bases, with 13 bases between the two germline ends. This CDR3 region has 14 residues. Germline V gives CDR1 MDHEN, CDR2 SYDVKM.